Listed below are T cell receptor beta chains from one sample, sequenced in a study of blood T cell repertoires in COVID-19. Only in-frame clones appear in the TCRdb table, and some are missing; sequencing was by immunoSEQ multiplex PCR. The table lists roughly 410,000 clones, 89% of them singletons. The sequenced sample consisted of peripheral blood. The receptors shown here come from a woman between 40 and 55 years old with COVID-19, enrolled during active disease. The CDR3 runs from the conserved cysteine through the conserved F or W. Fields, in order: V gene, D gene, clone size, J gene, CDR3 length, CDR3 DNA, CDR3 protein. D genes are given only for firm matches. Clone size is stated in some rows and not others, as once, few, many or a class when expanded.

TRBV7-2	TRBD1	NA	TRBJ1-2	16	TGTGCCAGCAGCTTAGCCATTGACAGGGATAACTATGGCTACACCTTC	CASSLAIDRDNYGYTF
TRBV7-6	NA	once	TRBJ2-5	13	TGTGCCAGCAGCTTTCCCAGGGTCGAGACCCAGTACTTC	CASSFPRVETQYF
TRBV7-8	NA	NA	TRBJ2-7	14	TGTGCCAGCAGCTTAGAGGAGGGGCACTACGAGCAGTACTTC	CASSLEEGHYEQYF
TRBV2	TRBD2	NA	TRBJ2-1	14	TGTGCCAGTTCGCGGGAGGGCGGGGGCAATGAGCAGTTCTTC	CASSREGGGNEQFF
TRBV21-1	NA	NA	TRBJ2-7	13	TGTGCCAGCAGCAATCCGCCTTTGGGGCAGACGTACTTC	CASSNPPLGQTYF
TRBV28	NA	NA	TRBJ1-2	14	TGTGCCAGCAGTTTTGATGCCGGTTTATATGGCTACACCTTC	CASSFDAGLYGYTF
TRBV10-3	NA	once	TRBJ1-4	11	TGTGCCATCAGTCAAAATGAAAAACTGTTTTTT	CAISQNEKLFF
TRBV7-9	NA	NA	TRBJ2-2	15	TGTGCCAGCAGCTTTAATAGGGGTCGGGTTGAGAAGCTGTTTTTT	CASSFNRGRVEKLFF
TRBV11-2	NA	once	TRBJ1-2	12	TGTGCCAGCAGCTTAACAAACTATGGCTACACCTTC	CASSLTNYGYTF
TRBV27	TRBD1	NA	TRBJ2-7	14	TGTGCCAGCAGTCTAGGACAGGGGTCCTACGAGCAGTACTTC	CASSLGQGSYEQYF
TRBV7-6	NA	NA	TRBJ2-2	16	TGTGCCAGCAGCCGTACCGGGACACCAAACACCGGGGAGCTGTTTTTT	CASSRTGTPNTGELFF
TRBV9	NA	NA	TRBJ1-4	15	TGTGCCAGCAGCGTAGGAGTGCAGCGATGGGAAAAACTGTTTTTT	CASSVGVQRWEKLFF
TRBV15	NA	NA	TRBJ1-6	18	TGTGCCACCAGCAGAATGGGCAGGGAGGAGGAAGGGTATTCACCCCTCCACTTT	CATSRMGREEEGYSPLHF
TRBV27	NA	NA	TRBJ2-3	17	TGTGCCAGCAGTTTTTTGGGTGGGGGGACCGGGACAGATACGCAGTATTTT	CASSFLGGGTGTDTQYF
TRBV6-5	NA	NA	TRBJ1-2	13	TGTGCCAGCAGACCCTCTACAGGTCAAGGCTACACCTTC	CASRPSTGQGYTF
TRBV11-2	TRBD2	NA	TRBJ2-5	16	TGTGCCAGCAGCCTCACTAGCGGGTCGTACCAAGAGACCCAGTACTTC	CASSLTSGSYQETQYF
TRBV7-9	NA	NA	TRBJ1-1	14	TGTGCCAGCAGCTTTACGTCAGGGCGCACTGAAGCTTTCTTT	CASSFTSGRTEAFF